The 8 T cell receptor beta chains below come from one sample, sequenced in a study of T cells in Graves' hyperthyroidism and ophthalmopathy. It was RNA transcripts that yielded the amplified TCR beta CDR3 regions. During a first-round RT-PCR of the TCR CDR3, the HTBI primer set was used. TCRdb redid the calling of the multiplex PCR reads with MiXCR, one entry per CDR3 protein. The sample includes fewer than 650,000 distinct CDR3 sequences, 11% to 15% seen only once; the top ten take roughly 7.7%. Sequencing used blood. All receptors come from a woman aged 18-29 years with Graves' ophthalmopathy.

This clonotype appeared a few times. The chain links TRBV6-9 to TRBJ1-2, with D possibly being TRBD1 (5 bases). Trimming took off 4 bases at V and 4 bases at J, with 16 bases between the two ends. There are 15 residues in the CDR3. Germline V gives CDR1 MNHGY, CDR2 SVAAGI. CDR3: CASSLGRAATYGYTF. CDR3 DNA sequence: TGTGCCAGCAGTTTAGGCAGGGCAGCCACCTATGGCTACACCTTC.

The gene calls are TRBV29-1 and TRBJ2-2; a weak D match, TRBD1 (5 bases). Per germline, CDR1 SQVTM and CDR2 ANQGSEA. The germline V and J ends were trimmed by 4 bases and 3 bases, with 9 bases remaining between them. This CDR3 has 13 amino acids. CDR3 sequence reads: CSVVKGYTGELFF. The CDR3 DNA reads TGCAGCGTTGTTAAGGGGTACACCGGGGAGCTGTTTTTT.

The sample holds many counts of this clonotype. This rearrangement joins TRBV5-1 to TRBJ2-3; the match to TRBD2 covers 8 bases. The CDR3 consists of 16 residues. The germline CDR1 and CDR2 sequences are SGHRS and YFSETQ. J was trimmed by 2 bases and V by 0 bases; bases with no gene match: 5. The CDR3 region is CASSLGTSLFTDTQYF. CDR3 DNA sequence: TGCGCCAGCAGCTTGGGGACTAGCCTTTTCACAGATACGCAGTATTTT.

There are many counts of this clonotype. The genes are TRBV28 and TRBJ1-1, with D perhaps matching TRBD1 (6 bases). This CDR3 spans 15 amino acids. The germline V gene has CDR1 MDHEN and CDR2 SYDVKM. The V end lost 5 bases, the J end lost 1 base, and 14 bases lay between the germline ends. The DNA for the CDR3 is TGTGCCAGCAGTGTCCAGACAGGCAAGAACACTGAAGCTTTCTTT. Translating gives CASSVQTGKNTEAFF. The full variable domain, completed using reference TRBV28 and TRBJ1-1, is DVKVTQSSRYLVKRTGEKVFLECVQDMDHENMFWYRQDPGLGLRLIYFSYDVKMKEKGDIPEGYSVSREKKERFSLILESASTNQTSMYLCASSVQTGKNTEAFFGQGTRLTVV.

This clonotype has at least ten counts. V usage is TRBV28 and J usage is TRBJ1-5, with D possibly being TRBD1 (6 bases). V gave up 7 bases and J gave up 1 base, with 14 bases separating them. CDR3 size: 15 residues. Germline V lookup: CDR1 MDHEN, CDR2 SYDVKM. CDR3 DNA sequence: TGTGCCAGCACCCAAGGGGGGGGAAGCAATCAGCCCCAGCATTTT. This translates into CASTQGGGSNQPQHF.

The chain recombines TRBV20-1 with TRBJ1-3, with D unresolved. The CDR3 has 14 residues. Between the trimmed V and J ends, which lost 6 bases and 0 bases, there was a span of 12 bases. Germline values: CDR1 DFQATT, CDR2 SNEGSKA (reference sequence). In nucleotides, the CDR3 is TGCAGTGCCGAGGCGGGTAGCTCTGGAAACACCATATATTTT. Translated, it gives CSAEAGSSGNTIYF.

The chain uses TRBV7-9 and TRBJ1-2, with TRBD1 as a possible D gene (5 bases). The germline gives CDR1 SEHNR, CDR2 FQNEAQ (reference sequence). This CDR3 has 20 amino acids. With 5 bases removed from V and 5 bases from J, the gap between germline ends came to 33 bases. CDR3 coding DNA: TGTGCCAGCAGCCCGATAATCCGGGGCCTACGTCTGGGGGATGGGTATGGCTACACCTTC. It specifies CASSPIIRGLRLGDGYGYTF.

There are many counts of this clonotype. V and J are TRBV11-3 and TRBJ2-7, with no clear D. Trimming pared 2 bases from V and 2 bases from J, leaving 10 bases between. In germline, CDR1 is SGHNT, CDR2 YENEEA. CDR3 length: 14 amino acids. CDR3 loop: CASSLTPSTYEQYF. The CDR3 nucleotides read TGTGCCAGCAGCTTAACCCCTTCGACCTACGAGCAGTACTTC. The full variable domain, with the rest looked up from reference TRBV11-3 and TRBJ2-7, is EAGVVQSPRYKIIEKKQPVAFWCNPISGHNTLYWYLQNLGQGPELLIRYENEEAVDDSQLPKDRFSAERLKGVDSTLKIQPAELGDSAVYLCASSLTPSTYEQYFGPGTRLTVT.